A selection of T cell receptor beta chains follows, all from one sample in a study of T-cell reconstitution after alpha-beta-depleted transplantation in children. MiXCR, run by TCRdb on the PCR reads, gives a single entry per CDR3 protein. This table has roughly 500,000 distinct CDR3 sequences, 18% appearing once. The source was PBMCs from the stem cell graft donor, collected from the stem cell graft. The receptors derive from a human donor who donated a stem cell graft to a child with acute lymphoblastic leukemia. The CDR3 runs from the conserved cysteine through the conserved F or W.

TRBV29-1	TRBJ2-2	14	CSVYGVLNTGELFF
TRBV15	TRBJ2-3	16	CATSRDRDRGTDTQYF
TRBV20-1	TRBJ2-1	15	CSAFTSGGPYNEQFF
TRBV5-1	TRBJ2-1	17	CASSPLFGGGTYNEQFF
TRBV11-2	TRBJ1-2	13	CASSTSDRGGYTF
TRBV30	TRBJ1-2	16	CAWSLESGTGGSGYTF
TRBV12-3/TRBV12-4	TRBJ2-5	14	CASSLASGSQTQYF
TRBV20-1	TRBJ2-1	13	CSAETRLTSEQFF
TRBV12-3/TRBV12-4	TRBJ1-4	12	CASRDRGEKLFF
TRBV5-5	TRBJ2-5	13	CASSGDRKETQYF
TRBV6-5	TRBJ1-1	14	CASSSQGQGYEAFF
TRBV20-1	TRBJ1-2	11	CSSTGVGGYTF
TRBV29-1	TRBJ2-3	15	CSVVLAGGLTDTQYF
TRBV28	TRBJ2-3	13	CASTWGRTDTQYF
TRBV27	TRBJ2-1	17	CASSSYTGSPKRSEQFF
TRBV27	TRBJ2-3	16	CASSLSQGYSTDTQYF
TRBV7-9	TRBJ2-7	15	CASSLALTSRYEQYF
TRBV29-1	TRBJ1-1	14	CSVIPGTMNTEAFF
TRBV24-1	TRBJ2-1	15	CATTSGSLQYNEQFF
TRBV5-1	TRBJ2-6	15	CASSQTFSGANVLTF
TRBV5-1	TRBJ2-1	12	CASKDLYNEQFF
TRBV30	TRBJ1-1	11	CASSNRAEAFF
TRBV5-1	TRBJ2-7	15	CASSWTGDSYYEQYF
TRBV20-1	TRBJ2-7	11	CSPRTAYEQYF
TRBV7-2	TRBJ2-1	17	CASSSHGSGRLINEQFF
TRBV18	TRBJ1-5	15	CASSRIGQGLQPQHF